Sequencing of this T cell receptor (beta chain) was carried out in a study of CD8 T cells in Susac syndrome. Study outcomes and limitations: It was acknowledged by the study that relatively few individuals were included in its TCR sequencing and HLA analysis.

High-throughput TCR beta sequencing covered peripheral CD8+ and CD4+ T cells. Through negative isolation, CD4+ and CD8+ T cells were obtained, while TEMRA cells were enriched using FACS. About this clonotype itself: Its specificity is unknown.

Random hexamers primed reverse transcription of about 0.5 to 1 ug RNA. An immunoSEQ multiplex PCR generated amplified TCR beta CDR3 products spanning 54 Vbeta and 13 Jbeta. In TCRdb, the immunoSEQ multiplex PCR reads were re-called with MiXCR into one record per CDR3 protein. The sample includes 150,000 to 200,000 distinct CDR3 sequences, 80% to 95% of them seen just once. Trimming stripped 4 bases from V and 6 bases from J, with 12 bases between. The CDR3 contains 13 residues. Per the germline V gene, CDR1 is LGHDT and CDR2 is YNNKEL (reference sequence). The sample was CD4+ T cells from PBMCs. V is TRBV3-1 and J is TRBJ1-1; no clear D gene. The receptor was isolated from a human donor in good health. As DNA, the CDR3 is TGTGCCAGCAGCCGGTCCCGGGTGGCTGAAGCTTTCTTT. As protein: CASSRSRVAEAFF.